The rows below give T cell receptor beta chains drawn from one sample of a study of T cells in localized non-small cell lung cancer. Profiled with immunoSEQ multiplex PCR; TCRdb holds only in-frame clones, not every one. Here the sample spans some 66,000 clones, roughly 86% being singletons. The sample in question was peripheral blood, obtained before any cancer treatment. All receptors come from a female donor over 55 with stage I lung adenocarcinoma. CDR3s include the opening cysteine and the closing phenylalanine or tryptophan. The D gene is left open where the match is weak. For some rows the clone size is stated as once, few or many, or as a class when expanded; others skip it.

v_call: TRBV6-1
j_call: TRBJ2-3
d_call: NA
clone_size: once
cdr3_nt: TGTGCCAGCAGTGAACAGGGCGCGCAGTATTTT
cdr3_aa: CASSEQGAQYF

v_call: TRBV7-8
j_call: TRBJ2-1
d_call: TRBD2
clone_size: NA
cdr3_nt: TGTGCCAGCAGCTTAGGCGGACCTGGGACTAAATTGTTCTTC
cdr3_aa: CASSLGGPGTKLFF

v_call: TRBV19
j_call: TRBJ1-1
d_call: NA
clone_size: few
cdr3_nt: TGTGCCAGTAGAGGGTGGACGAACACTGAAGCTTTCTTT
cdr3_aa: CASRGWTNTEAFF

v_call: TRBV7-2
j_call: TRBJ2-3
d_call: TRBD2
clone_size: NA
cdr3_nt: TGTGCCAGCAGCCCGGATCCGTGGCGGGGGGGACGCACAGATACGCAGTATTTT
cdr3_aa: CASSPDPWRGGRTDTQYF

v_call: TRBV4-1
j_call: TRBJ2-1
d_call: TRBD2
clone_size: NA
cdr3_nt: TGCGCCAGCAGCTTCCGGGAGGGCCTCAACAATGAGCAGTTCTTC
cdr3_aa: CASSFREGLNNEQFF

v_call: TRBV7-9
j_call: TRBJ2-1
d_call: TRBD2
clone_size: NA
cdr3_nt: TGTGCCAGCAGCTTAGCGGGGTCTAGCGGGAGGGCCCTCTACAATGAGCAGTTCTTC
cdr3_aa: CASSLAGSSGRALYNEQFF

v_call: TRBV7-9
j_call: TRBJ1-3
d_call: NA
clone_size: NA
cdr3_nt: TGTGCCAGCAGCTTTCCCTCGACAGGCCTCTCTGGAAACACCATATATTTT
cdr3_aa: CASSFPSTGLSGNTIYF

v_call: TRBV19
j_call: TRBJ1-2
d_call: NA
clone_size: NA
cdr3_nt: TGTGCCAGTAGGGAAGGTGGGGCAGGGAGTCATGGCTACACCTTC
cdr3_aa: CASREGGAGSHGYTF

v_call: TRBV5-5
j_call: TRBJ2-1
d_call: TRBD2
clone_size: NA
cdr3_nt: TGTGCCAGCTCCCGGGGGATCCGGGCGGGAGAATCCTACAATGAGCAGTTCTTC
cdr3_aa: CASSRGIRAGESYNEQFF

v_call: TRBV28
j_call: TRBJ2-7
d_call: NA
clone_size: NA
cdr3_nt: TGTGCCAGCAGTTGGCAGACTTCCTACGAGCAGTACTTC
cdr3_aa: CASSWQTSYEQYF

v_call: TRBV5-1
j_call: TRBJ2-7
d_call: NA
clone_size: NA
cdr3_nt: TGCGCCAGCAGGCTCGACAACTACGAGCAGTACTTC
cdr3_aa: CASRLDNYEQYF

v_call: TRBV11-3
j_call: TRBJ1-1
d_call: NA
clone_size: NA
cdr3_nt: TGTGCCAGCAACGTCCACGTTGGGGGGCCCCTCACTGAAGCTTTCTTT
cdr3_aa: CASNVHVGGPLTEAFF

v_call: TRBV9
j_call: TRBJ2-7
d_call: NA
clone_size: NA
cdr3_nt: TGTGCCAGCAGTGCCCTAGGGGGGGGGCACGAGCAGTACTTC
cdr3_aa: CASSALGGGHEQYF

v_call: TRBV2
j_call: TRBJ2-2
d_call: TRBD1
clone_size: NA
cdr3_nt: TGTGCCAGCAATCTGGGACAGGGGGCCGGCGGGGAGCTGTTTTTT
cdr3_aa: CASNLGQGAGGELFF

v_call: TRBV25-1
j_call: TRBJ2-5
d_call: TRBD2
clone_size: NA
cdr3_nt: TGTGCCAGCACTCCACTAGCGGGAGGAGACCGAGAGACCCAGTACTTC
cdr3_aa: CASTPLAGGDRETQYF

v_call: TRBV5-1
j_call: TRBJ2-5
d_call: TRBD2
clone_size: NA
cdr3_nt: TGCGCCAGCAGCTTGGGGGGACTAGCGGGGCGCGAGACCCAGTACTTC
cdr3_aa: CASSLGGLAGRETQYF

v_call: TRBV19
j_call: TRBJ2-7
d_call: TRBD2
clone_size: once
cdr3_nt: TGTGCCAGTAGTATCTCGTTAGCGGGCTCCTACGAGCAGTACTTC
cdr3_aa: CASSISLAGSYEQYF

v_call: TRBV27
j_call: TRBJ2-2
d_call: NA
clone_size: NA
cdr3_nt: TGTGCCAGCAGACGGAACACCGGGGAGCTGTTTTTT
cdr3_aa: CASRRNTGELFF

v_call: TRBV15
j_call: TRBJ2-7
d_call: TRBD1
clone_size: NA
cdr3_nt: TGTGCCACCAGCAGAGCAGGGGGGACAGGCTACGAGCAGTACTTC
cdr3_aa: CATSRAGGTGYEQYF

v_call: TRBV7-9
j_call: TRBJ2-7
d_call: TRBD2
clone_size: NA
cdr3_nt: TGTGCCAGCAGCCCAACTTCTAGCGGGAGTTCGAGTAAGCAGTACTTC
cdr3_aa: CASSPTSSGSSSKQYF

v_call: TRBV9
j_call: TRBJ2-5
d_call: NA
clone_size: NA
cdr3_nt: TGTGCCAGCAGCGTAGGAGGGTTCAAAGAGACCCAGTACTTC
cdr3_aa: CASSVGGFKETQYF

v_call: TRBV7-9
j_call: TRBJ2-7
d_call: NA
clone_size: NA
cdr3_nt: TGTGCCAGCAGCCCCGCCGGACTCCTCTCCTACGAGCAGTACTTC
cdr3_aa: CASSPAGLLSYEQYF

v_call: TRBV7-9
j_call: TRBJ2-2
d_call: NA
clone_size: few
cdr3_nt: TGTGCCAGCAGCTTATGGGGCACCTCGAACACCGGGGAGCTGTTTTTT
cdr3_aa: CASSLWGTSNTGELFF

v_call: TRBV6-5
j_call: TRBJ1-3
d_call: NA
clone_size: NA
cdr3_nt: TGTGCCAGCAGTTACAAAGCAGGGAGCTCTGGAAACACCATATATTTT
cdr3_aa: CASSYKAGSSGNTIYF

v_call: TRBV5-5
j_call: TRBJ1-2
d_call: NA
clone_size: NA
cdr3_nt: TGTGCCAGCAGCTTAGGGTATTTTTTCAGGGCCGGCTACACCTTC
cdr3_aa: CASSLGYFFRAGYTF

v_call: TRBV10-2
j_call: TRBJ2-3
d_call: TRBD2
clone_size: few
cdr3_nt: TGCGCCAGCAGTGAGTCGCCCGGGACTAGCGCCTATTTT
cdr3_aa: CASSESPGTSAYF

v_call: TRBV6-5
j_call: TRBJ1-1
d_call: TRBD1
clone_size: NA
cdr3_nt: TGTGCCAGCAGTAAACCGGGACAGGGTTGGACTGAAGCTTTCTTT
cdr3_aa: CASSKPGQGWTEAFF

v_call: TRBV4-2
j_call: TRBJ2-7
d_call: NA
clone_size: NA
cdr3_nt: TGTGCCAGCAGCCAAGATCCCTCAGGAGCGCTAAGCTCCTACGAGCAGTACTTC
cdr3_aa: CASSQDPSGALSSYEQYF

v_call: TRBV19
j_call: TRBJ2-7
d_call: TRBD1
clone_size: NA
cdr3_nt: TGTGCCAGTAGTATCAGGGGACAGGGCTCCGAGCAGTACTTC
cdr3_aa: CASSIRGQGSEQYF

v_call: TRBV5-6
j_call: TRBJ1-4
d_call: NA
clone_size: NA
cdr3_nt: TGTGCCAGCAGCCCAGACACGAAAGCCAGGGAAAAACTGTTTTTT
cdr3_aa: CASSPDTKAREKLFF

v_call: TRBV6-1
j_call: TRBJ1-1
d_call: NA
clone_size: NA
cdr3_nt: TGTGCCAGCAGTGAAACCTTATTCGCTTTCTTT
cdr3_aa: CASSETLFAFF

v_call: TRBV7-9
j_call: TRBJ2-2
d_call: TRBD1
clone_size: NA
cdr3_nt: TGTGCCAGCTGGCAGGGGGCATCGGGTACCGGGGAGCTGTTTTTT
cdr3_aa: CASWQGASGTGELFF

v_call: TRBV6-6
j_call: TRBJ1-2
d_call: NA
clone_size: NA
cdr3_nt: TGTGCCAGCAGTTACACCGGAGAAGGCTATGGCTACACCTTC
cdr3_aa: CASSYTGEGYGYTF

v_call: TRBV27
j_call: TRBJ1-5
d_call: TRBD1
clone_size: NA
cdr3_nt: TGTGCCAGCAGCCCGGCGACAGGGGGCGCATTTAGCAATCAGCCCCAGCATTTT
cdr3_aa: CASSPATGGAFSNQPQHF

v_call: TRBV15
j_call: TRBJ1-3
d_call: NA
clone_size: NA
cdr3_nt: TGTGCCACCAGAAATCGGGGTAGAGATTATGGAAACACCATATATTTT
cdr3_aa: CATRNRGRDYGNTIYF

v_call: TRBV5-1
j_call: TRBJ2-5
d_call: NA
clone_size: NA
cdr3_nt: TGCGCCAGCAGCTTGGAGGGCCCGAGGGGGGAGACCCAGTACTTC
cdr3_aa: CASSLEGPRGETQYF

v_call: TRBV28
j_call: TRBJ2-1
d_call: TRBD2
clone_size: few
cdr3_nt: TGTGCCAGCAGTTCGGGACAGACTAGCGGGACCTACAATGAGCAGTTCTTC
cdr3_aa: CASSSGQTSGTYNEQFF

v_call: TRBV19
j_call: TRBJ2-3
d_call: NA
clone_size: NA
cdr3_nt: TGTGCCAGTAGTATGACGGCTTTTAGCACAGATACGCAGTATTTT
cdr3_aa: CASSMTAFSTDTQYF

v_call: TRBV11-3
j_call: TRBJ2-7
d_call: NA
clone_size: NA
cdr3_nt: TGTGCCAGCAGCGCAATGGGGGTAGGCTCCTACGAGCAGTACTTC
cdr3_aa: CASSAMGVGSYEQYF

v_call: TRBV5-1
j_call: TRBJ1-2
d_call: NA
clone_size: NA
cdr3_nt: TGCGCCAGCAGCTTGGATGGCAGATCAGGGTATGGCTACACCTTC
cdr3_aa: CASSLDGRSGYGYTF

v_call: TRBV11-1
j_call: TRBJ1-1
d_call: NA
clone_size: NA
cdr3_nt: TGTGCCAGCAGCCAGATGAACACTGAAGCTTTCTTT
cdr3_aa: CASSQMNTEAFF

v_call: TRBV2
j_call: TRBJ1-1
d_call: NA
clone_size: NA
cdr3_nt: TGTGCCAGCAGTGGACAACCGAACACTGAAGCTTTCTTT
cdr3_aa: CASSGQPNTEAFF